This T cell receptor (beta chain) stems from a study of blood T cell repertoires in COVID-19. This clone has only one observation. V gave up 10 bases and J gave up 6 bases; unmatched junction bases: 3. The CDR3 runs 11 residues. CDR1 and CDR2 (germline): LNHDA, SQIVND (reference sequence). Repertoires were generated with immunoSEQ multiplex PCR, while TCRdb's copy carries only in-frame clones and drops some. The data show a few hundred thousand clones, around 88% seen once. Sequenced material: peripheral blood. The gene calls are TRBV19 and TRBJ1-1, with TRBD1 matching 9 bases. This sequence originates from an older woman with COVID-19, enrolled during active disease. CDR3 DNA sequence: TGTGCCACCCGGACAGGGGCTGAAGCTTTCTTT. It is translated as CATRTGAEAFF.